The next 22 T cell receptor beta chains were all read from a single sample in a study of read filtering for tumor transcriptome and immune sequencing (dated by TCRdb to the early 2020s). Sequencing relied on an Illumina HiSeq 4000. The Immunoverse kit was used to build TCR libraries from around 420 ng RNA, with molecular barcoded adaptors covering alpha/delta and beta/gamma chains. The public reads were quality trimmed at Q25 with fastp and then assembled into clones with MiXCR by TCRdb, keeping productive beta chains. Records with the same CDR3 protein are collapsed into one entry carrying the most frequent genes and DNA. The sample table lists tens of thousands of distinct CDR3 sequences, roughly 13% of them with a count of one. The top ten clones comprise about 70% of the sample. Sequencing was performed on a population of CD138-negative cells sorted from bone marrow. The sample's cell subset or site label, in plain terms: bone marrow mononuclear cells depleted of CD138+ plasma/myeloma cells by negative magnetic selection. The origin of the receptors is a donor older than 35 with multiple myeloma.

This clonotype was recorded at least ten times. The J gene is TRBJ2-5, the V gene TRBV2, with TRBD1 identical over 8 bases. Unmatched junction bases numbered 4, after V lost 2 bases and J lost 5 bases. CDR3 length equals 14 residues. Per the germline V gene, CDR1 is SNHLY and CDR2 is FYNNEI. The DNA for the CDR3 is TGTGCCAGCAGTGAACAGGGGGCTGGGGAGACCCAGTACTTC. This encodes CASSEQGAGETQYF.

The table lists this clonotype with many counts. The chain recombines TRBV6-2 or TRBV6-3 with TRBJ2-7, with D perhaps matching TRBD1 or TRBD2 (5 bases each). CDR3 length: 16 amino acids. Germline loops: CDR1 MNHEY, CDR2 SVGEGT. Between the trimmed V and J ends, which lost 4 bases and 1 base, there was a span of 17 bases. CDR3 protein: CASSFPGRGPSYEQYF. CDR3 nucleotides: TGTGCCAGCAGTTTCCCGGGGCGCGGGCCTTCCTACGAGCAGTACTTC.

This clonotype was counted ten times or more. The CDR3 nucleotides read TGTGCCAGTAGTACGCCCCCCAAAACTAGCCACAATGAGCAGTTCTTC. Protein: CASSTPPKTSHNEQFF. The rearrangement joins TRBV19 to TRBJ2-1; a weak D match, TRBD2 (6 bases). The germline V gene encodes CDR1 LNHDA and CDR2 SQIVND (reference sequence). The CDR3 sequence is 16 residues long. Trimming pared 4 bases from V and 5 bases from J, leaving 18 bases between.

This clonotype was seen a handful of times. Its ends do not fully match the called genes, so a read error is possible. Here the CDR3 DNA reads TGCAGCGGACAAAACACTGAAGCTTCCTTT. This sequence encodes CSGQNTEASF. The chain recombines TRBV29-1 with TRBJ1-1; unclear D gene. This CDR3 comprises 10 residues. Germline-derived CDR1 and CDR2 are SQVTM and ANQGSEA.

This clonotype showed up many times. The chain has TRBV5-1 and TRBJ2-5, with no clear D. The CDR3 spans 14 residues. CDR1 SGHRS and CDR2 YFSETQ come from the germline V gene. V lost 0 bases, J lost 2 bases, and 8 bases lay in between. The CDR3 DNA reads TGCGCCAGCAGCTTGGAGCAGTTACAAGAGACCCAGTACTTC. This encodes CASSLEQLQETQYF.

This clonotype was detected only once. The V gene is TRBV28, the J gene TRBJ2-3; tentative D call: TRBD1 (7 bases). In germline, CDR1 is MDHEN, CDR2 SYDVKM. CDR3 length: 16 amino acids. V was cut by 1 base and J by 4 bases, with 15 bases left in between. CDR3 residues: CASSLLGAGQPDTQYF. The DNA of the CDR3 is TGTGCCAGCAGTTTATTGGGGGCGGGACAGCCAGATACGCAGTATTTT.

Many counts were recorded for this clonotype. One end of the junction does not line up with germline, which may come from a read error. The chain links TRBV24-1 to TRBJ2-3; D is unresolved. CDR3 size: 12 residues. Germline CDR1 KGHDR, CDR2 SFDVKD. This CDR3 is CATSDLSNRRAF. The CDR3 bases are TGTGCCACCAGTGATCTAAGCAACCGACGAGCGTTT.

Ten or more counts support this clonotype. This chain connects TRBV28 to TRBJ1-2, with 10 bases identical to TRBD1. V gave up 5 bases and J gave up 3 bases; unmatched junction bases: 9. The germline V gene encodes CDR1 MDHEN and CDR2 SYDVKM. The CDR3 sequence is 16 residues long. The DNA for the CDR3 is TGTGCCAGCAGTCCCGGACAGGGGGGATCCTACTATGGCTACACCTTC. It translates to CASSPGQGGSYYGYTF.

As for this clonotype: A much bigger clone sits one base away, suggesting this may be a read error. V gene TRBV7-7 combines with J gene TRBJ2-2, with D perhaps given as TRBD1 or TRBD2 (5 bases each). The CDR3 spans 14 residues. From germline, CDR1 is SSHAT and CDR2 FNYEAQ (reference sequence). CDR3 residues: CASSLAPHAGALFF. The CDR3 DNA follows: TGTGCCAGCAGCTTAGCGCCTCACGCCGGGGCGCTGTTTTTT.

This clonotype was counted at least ten times. This rearrangement joins TRBV11-2 to TRBJ2-7; the match to TRBD2 covers 7 bases. With V trimmed by 3 bases and J by 2 bases, 4 bases remained unmatched. CDR1 SGHAT and CDR2 FQNNGV come from the germline V gene. This CDR3 comprises 14 residues. CDR3 sequence reads: CASSLPSGPYEQYF. The CDR3, as DNA: TGTGCCAGCAGCTTGCCTAGCGGTCCCTACGAGCAGTACTTC.

About this clonotype itself: Compared with germline, one end of the junction differs, possibly owing to a read error. The chain employs TRBV11-2 and TRBJ2-3; 13 bases align to TRBD2. This CDR3 has 19 residues. Germline values: CDR1 SGHAT, CDR2 FQNNGV. For the CDR3, the DNA is TGTGCCAGCAGCTTCGGGACTAGCGGGATTCTTCCTAGCACAGATGCGCAGTATTTT. It specifies CASSFGTSGILPSTDAQYF.

In its sample, this clonotype ranks as medium-sized. The rearrangement joins TRBV11-2 to TRBJ2-1; 12 bases map to TRBD2. Germline-derived CDR1 and CDR2 are SGHAT and FQNNGV. CDR3 length equals 15 residues. Germline trimming cut 4 bases from V and 4 bases from J; bases unmatched to any gene: 2. The CDR3 DNA reads TGTGCCAGCAGCTCTAGCGGGAGGGTGTACAATGAGCAGTTCTTC. Its translation is CASSSSGRVYNEQFF. The full variable domain, with the rest looked up from reference TRBV11-2 and TRBJ2-1, is EAGVAQSPRYKIIEKRQSVAFWCNPISGHATLYWYQQILGQGPKLLIQFQNNGVVDDSQLPKDRFSAERLKGVDSTLKIQPAKLEDSAVYLCASSSSGRVYNEQFFGPGTRLTVL.

This clonotype was observed at least ten times. V and J are TRBV6-5 and TRBJ2-1; 10 bases are shared with TRBD2. Per germline, CDR1 MNHEY and CDR2 SVGAGI. J was trimmed by 8 bases and V by 5 bases; bases with no gene match: 12. The CDR3 has 16 amino acids. The CDR3 nucleotides read TGTGCCAGCAGTGATCTAGCGGGAGTGGCTTGGGATGAGCAGTTCTTC. Translated: CASSDLAGVAWDEQFF.

This clonotype was counted ten times or more. The CDR3 region has the DNA TGTGCCAGCAGCCGGGACACCTTTGGAACCGGGGAGCTGTTTTTT. As protein: CASSRDTFGTGELFF. The gene calls are TRBV28 and TRBJ2-2; a possible D gene is TRBD1 (6 bases). V dropped 6 bases and J dropped 5 bases, with 16 bases sitting between them. The CDR3 covers 15 residues. Germline values: CDR1 MDHEN, CDR2 SYDVKM.

This clonotype was counted a few times. This chain connects TRBV10-3 to TRBJ2-7, with 7 bases lining up with TRBD1. The CDR3 is made up of 10 amino acids. Per germline, CDR1 ENHRY and CDR2 SYGVKD. CDR3 region: CATGNHEQYF. DNA for the CDR3: TGTGCGACAGGGAACCACGAGCAGTACTTC.

The chain combines TRBV19 with TRBJ2-4; D gene uncertain. Deletions cut 6 bases from V and 7 bases from J, with 13 bases between. The CDR3 runs 13 residues. The germline CDR1 and CDR2 sequences are LNHDA and SQIVND (reference sequence). In DNA, the CDR3 is TGTGCCAGTAGCCCAGACGGGTTTAACATTCAGTACTTC. It encodes CASSPDGFNIQYF.

This clonotype was seen ten or more times. V usage is TRBV5-1 and J usage is TRBJ2-7, with D possibly being TRBD2 (6 bases). CDR3 length equals 14 residues. Germline CDR1 is SGHRS and CDR2 is YFSETQ. Trimming shortened V by 0 bases and J by 5 bases, and 12 bases separated the two germline ends. The CDR3 loop reads CASSLGTGGDEQYF. The CDR3 DNA reads as TGCGCCAGCAGCTTGGGTACTGGCGGGGACGAGCAGTACTTC.

At least ten counts were recorded for this clonotype. The gene calls are TRBV6-5 and TRBJ2-3; 15 bases map to TRBD2. This CDR3 spans 20 amino acids. Trimming cost V 5 bases and J 2 bases; bases outside gene matches: 14. Per germline, CDR1 MNHEY and CDR2 SVGAGI. The CDR3 is CASSPRTPGLAGGSTDTQYF. Here the CDR3 DNA reads TGTGCCAGCAGTCCTCGGACACCGGGACTAGCGGGAGGCTCCACAGATACGCAGTATTTT.

On this clonotype: A read error is likely here: a far larger clone is one base away. The chain carries TRBV4-1 and TRBJ1-2; maybe TRBD2 (5 bases). The DNA end is more similar to TRBJ2-4, so the J call may be wrong. The CDR3 is 17 amino acids. Germline CDR1 is MGHRA and CDR2 is YSYEKL. The CDR3 sequence is CTSSARLQEARQNIQYF. The CDR3 DNA reads TGCACCAGCAGCGCGCGACTCCAGGAGGCGAGGCAAAACATTCAGTACTTC.

The chain combines TRBV27 with TRBJ2-3; D may be TRBD1 (5 bases). Deletions cut 3 bases from V and 5 bases from J, with 12 bases between. CDR1 and CDR2 (germline): MNHEY, SMNVEV (reference sequence). This CDR3 is built from 14 residues. The CDR3 loop reads CASSLLQARDTQYF. CDR3 bases: TGTGCCAGCAGTTTGCTACAGGCTCGAGATACGCAGTATTTT.

This clonotype appeared many times. The chain links TRBV6-5 to TRBJ2-1; TRBD1 agrees at 8 bases. This CDR3 has 17 amino acids. Germline values: CDR1 MNHEY, CDR2 SVGAGI. Trimming cost V 5 bases and J 7 bases; bases outside gene matches: 16. The CDR3 nucleotides read TGTGCCAGCAGTCAAGGGACAGGCCACAGCCAAGGAAATGAGCAGTTCTTC. Its protein product is CASSQGTGHSQGNEQFF.

In its sample, this clonotype was seen many times. The genes are TRBV5-1 and TRBJ2-5; TRBD1 or TRBD2 may be the D gene (5 bases each). With 1 base removed from V and 4 bases from J, the gap between germline ends came to 17 bases. CDR1 and CDR2 (germline): SGHRS, YFSETQ. The CDR3 consists of 16 residues. CDR3 sequence reads: CASSLSRDAMRETQYF. The CDR3 DNA is TGCGCCAGCAGCTTGTCCCGGGACGCCATGAGAGAGACCCAGTACTTC.